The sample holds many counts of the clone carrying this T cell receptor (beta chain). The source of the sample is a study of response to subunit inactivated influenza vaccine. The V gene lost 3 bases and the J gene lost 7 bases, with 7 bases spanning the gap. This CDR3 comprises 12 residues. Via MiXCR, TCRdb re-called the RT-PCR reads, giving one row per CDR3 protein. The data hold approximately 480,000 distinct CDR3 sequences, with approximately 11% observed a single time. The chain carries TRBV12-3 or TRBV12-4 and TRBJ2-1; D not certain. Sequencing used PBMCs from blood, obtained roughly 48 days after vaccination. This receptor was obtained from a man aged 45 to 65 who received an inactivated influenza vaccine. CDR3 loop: CASSFITNEQFF. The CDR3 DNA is TGTGCCAGCAGTTTTATCACGAATGAGCAGTTCTTC.